The clone carrying this T cell receptor (beta chain) appeared a single time. The CDR3 runs 17 residues. The germline CDR1 and CDR2 sequences are SGHDN and FVKESK. J lost 3 bases, V lost 8 bases, and 18 bases had no gene match. This sample was taken from a study of cytomegalovirus exposure and HLA in healthy donors. PCR was performed using 60 Vbeta and 13 Jbeta primers. Sequencing used immunoSEQ multiplex PCR; TCRdb keeps in-frame clones, though not all of them. This table has about 93,000 clones, 70% to 85% appearing once. V is TRBV14 and J is TRBJ2-7; 8 bases align to TRBD1. The sequenced sample consisted of PBMCs. The sequence was obtained from a man aged 50-60 years in good health and CMV-seronegative. This CDR3 reads CASETLPGQGWYYEQYF. The DNA for the CDR3 is TGTGCCAGCGAAACCCTCCCTGGACAGGGCTGGTACTACGAGCAGTACTTC.